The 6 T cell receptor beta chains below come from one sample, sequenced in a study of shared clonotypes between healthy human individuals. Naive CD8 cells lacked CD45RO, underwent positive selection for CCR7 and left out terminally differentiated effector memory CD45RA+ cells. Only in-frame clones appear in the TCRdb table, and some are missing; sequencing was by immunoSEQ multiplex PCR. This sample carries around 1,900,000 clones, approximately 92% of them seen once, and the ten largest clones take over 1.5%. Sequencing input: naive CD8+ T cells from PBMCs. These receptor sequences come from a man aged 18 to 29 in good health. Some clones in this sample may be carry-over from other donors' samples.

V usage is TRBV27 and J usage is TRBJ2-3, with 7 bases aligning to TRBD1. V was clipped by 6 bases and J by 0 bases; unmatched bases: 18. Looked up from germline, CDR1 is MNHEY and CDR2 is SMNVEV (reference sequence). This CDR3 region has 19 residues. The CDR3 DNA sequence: TGTGCCAGCAGGATTAGAGGACAGGCGACAAGTACTAGCACAGATACGCAGTATTTT. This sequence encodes CASRIRGQATSTSTDTQYF.

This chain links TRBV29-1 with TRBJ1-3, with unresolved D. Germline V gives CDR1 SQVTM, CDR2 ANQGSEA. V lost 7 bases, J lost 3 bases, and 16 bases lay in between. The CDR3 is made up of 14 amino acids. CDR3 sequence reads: CSALVEALGNTIYF. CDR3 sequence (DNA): TGCAGCGCTCTGGTGGAGGCGCTTGGAAACACCATATATTTT.

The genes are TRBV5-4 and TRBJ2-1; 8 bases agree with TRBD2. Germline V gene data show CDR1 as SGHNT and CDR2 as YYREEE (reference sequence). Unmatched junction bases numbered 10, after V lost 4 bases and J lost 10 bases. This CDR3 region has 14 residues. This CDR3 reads CASSLSGLAGEQFF. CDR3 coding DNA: TGTGCCAGCAGCCTAAGTGGACTAGCCGGAGAGCAGTTCTTC.

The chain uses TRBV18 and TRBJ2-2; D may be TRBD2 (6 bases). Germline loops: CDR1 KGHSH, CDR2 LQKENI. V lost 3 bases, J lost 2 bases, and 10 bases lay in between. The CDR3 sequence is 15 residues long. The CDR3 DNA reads TGTGCCAGCTCACCGGTTAGCGGAAACACCGGGGAGCTGTTTTTT. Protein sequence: CASSPVSGNTGELFF.

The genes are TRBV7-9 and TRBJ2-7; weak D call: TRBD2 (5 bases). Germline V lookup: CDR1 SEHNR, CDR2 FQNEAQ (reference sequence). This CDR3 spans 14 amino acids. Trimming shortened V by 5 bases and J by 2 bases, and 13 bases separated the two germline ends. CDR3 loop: CASSPRVGTYEQYF. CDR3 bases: TGTGCCAGCAGCCCGAGGGTCGGGACCTACGAGCAGTACTTC.

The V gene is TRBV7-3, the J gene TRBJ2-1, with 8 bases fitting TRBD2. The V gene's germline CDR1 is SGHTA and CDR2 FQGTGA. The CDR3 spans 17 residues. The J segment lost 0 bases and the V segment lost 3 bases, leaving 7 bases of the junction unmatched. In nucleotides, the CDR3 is TGTGCCAGCAGCTTGTCGTCCGGGACTAGCTCCTACAATGAGCAGTTCTTC. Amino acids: CASSLSSGTSSYNEQFF.